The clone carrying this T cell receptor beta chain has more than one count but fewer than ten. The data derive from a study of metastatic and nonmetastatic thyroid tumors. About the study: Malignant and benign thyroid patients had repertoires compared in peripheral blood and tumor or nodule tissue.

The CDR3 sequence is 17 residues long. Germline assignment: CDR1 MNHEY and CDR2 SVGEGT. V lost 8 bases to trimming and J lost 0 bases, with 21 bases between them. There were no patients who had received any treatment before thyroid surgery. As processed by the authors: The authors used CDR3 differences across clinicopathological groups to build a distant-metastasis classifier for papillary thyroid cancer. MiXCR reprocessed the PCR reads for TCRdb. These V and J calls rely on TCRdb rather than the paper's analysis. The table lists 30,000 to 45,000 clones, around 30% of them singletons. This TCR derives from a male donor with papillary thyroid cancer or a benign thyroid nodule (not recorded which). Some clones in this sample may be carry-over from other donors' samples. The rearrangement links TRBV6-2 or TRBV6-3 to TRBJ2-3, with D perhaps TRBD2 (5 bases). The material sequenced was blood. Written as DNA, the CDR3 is TGTGCCAGCTCCCAGCGGAGCTACCCCACTAGCACAGATACGCAGTATTTT. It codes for CASSQRSYPTSTDTQYF.